This is a list of T cell receptor beta chains from one sample in a study of blood T cell repertoires in COVID-19. Sequencing was performed with immunoSEQ multiplex PCR; in TCRdb, only in-frame clones are kept and a portion is missing. The table records some 170,000 clones, 82% of them present only once. Sequenced material: peripheral blood. These receptor sequences come from a woman in her 70s with acute or convalescent COVID-19. Each CDR3 is given with its conserved first and last residue. The D gene is left open where the match is weak. Size values are once, few and many counts, or a class for expanded clones, and some rows have none.

j_gene,v_gene,d_gene,abundance,CDR3aa,CDR3nt
TRBJ2-1,TRBV19,NA,NA,CASRGPGETYNEQFF,TGTGCCAGTAGAGGTCCAGGGGAAACCTACAATGAGCAGTTCTTC
TRBJ2-2,TRBV30,NA,few,CAWSVLRGTARDTGELFF,TGTGCCTGGAGTGTACTTCGGGGAACGGCCAGAGACACCGGGGAGCTGTTTTTT
TRBJ2-7,TRBV28,NA,NA,CASSSSSYEQYF,TGTGCCAGCAGTTCGAGCTCCTACGAGCAGTACTTC
TRBJ1-1,TRBV12-3/TRBV12-4,NA,NA,CASSLGFKAFF,TGTGCCAGCAGTTTAGGTTTTAAAGCTTTCTTT
TRBJ2-7,TRBV20-1,NA,NA,CSVSTTREQYF,TGCAGTGTTTCCACCACCCGGGAGCAGTACTTC
TRBJ2-4,TRBV7-8,TRBD1,NA,CASSLAGTGALAVIQYF,TGTGCCAGCAGCTTAGCGGGGACAGGGGCCTTGGCGGTAATTCAGTACTTC
TRBJ2-1,TRBV6-5,NA,NA,CASSYRLGANEQFF,TGTGCCAGCAGTTACCGACTAGGGGCCAATGAGCAGTTCTTC
TRBJ1-5,TRBV4-1,NA,NA,CASSHHTTGPNQPQHF,TGCGCCAGCAGCCATCACACTACAGGGCCCAATCAGCCCCAGCATTTT
TRBJ1-6,TRBV30,NA,once,CAWTLTVNNSPLHF,TGTGCCTGGACTCTGACAGTAAATAATTCACCCCTCCACTTT
TRBJ2-2,TRBV4-1,TRBD2,NA,CASSQERTSGAGELFF,TGCGCCAGCAGCCAAGAGCGGACTAGCGGGGCCGGGGAGCTGTTTTTT
TRBJ1-6,TRBV23-1,TRBD1,NA,CASSLPDRGASPLHF,TGCGCCAGCAGTCTCCCGGACAGGGGCGCCTCACCCCTCCACTTT
TRBJ1-1,TRBV25-1,NA,NA,CASSRGVEWNTEAFF,TGTGCCAGCAGTAGGGGTGTAGAATGGAACACTGAAGCTTTCTTT
TRBJ2-7,TRBV10-3,NA,NA,CAISEPKQGSYEQYF,TGTGCCATCAGTGAGCCCAAACAGGGATCCTACGAGCAGTACTTC